Each of the 24 T cell receptor beta chains below was sequenced from the same sample in a study of breast tumors, draining lymph nodes, adjacent tissues. The lymph nodes were axillary draining lymph nodes from breast cancer patients. TCRdb fed the multiplex PCR reads into MiXCR, producing one record per CDR3 protein. The sample lists 120,000 to 150,000 distinct CDR3 sequences; about 30% were seen once. The source material was axillary lymph node tissue. These receptors all come from a female donor with breast cancer. Some clones in this sample may be carry-over from other donors' samples.

The sample holds many counts of this clonotype. CDR3 in amino acids: CASSPMTSVVNTGELFF. The CDR3 region has the DNA TGCGCCAGCAGCCCTATGACTAGCGTGGTGAACACCGGGGAGCTGTTTTTT. The gene calls are TRBV5-1 and TRBJ2-2, with 8 positions matching TRBD2. J was trimmed by 1 base and V by 4 bases; bases with no gene match: 9. The CDR3 has 17 amino acids. Germline loops: CDR1 SGHRS, CDR2 YFSETQ.

The table lists this clonotype with a few counts. The genes are TRBV12-3 or TRBV12-4 and TRBJ1-1; D is unresolved. The CDR3 runs 15 residues. V dropped 5 bases and J dropped 1 base, with 14 bases sitting between them. CDR3 bases: TGTGCCAGCAGTCCCATCATTCCCCGGAACACTGAAGCTTTCTTT. Protein product: CASSPIIPRNTEAFF.

This clonotype was recorded at least ten times. The genes are TRBV5-1 and TRBJ1-3; D gene unclear. Germline loops: CDR1 SGHRS, CDR2 YFSETQ. V was clipped by 0 bases and J by 1 base, with 5 bases between them. The CDR3 loop spans 14 amino acids. CDR3 amino acids: CASSLDGSGNTIYF. The DNA for the CDR3 is TGCGCCAGCAGCTTGGATGGATCTGGAAACACCATATATTTT.

This clonotype was observed many times. This chain uses TRBV7-9 with TRBJ1-2, with unresolved D. CDR3 length: 14 amino acids. Germline CDR1 reads SEHNR; CDR2 reads FQNEAQ (reference sequence). V lost 6 bases to trimming and J lost 4 bases, with 15 bases between them. CDR3 coding DNA: TGTGCCAGCAGTTCAAAGGGTGTGGGCTATGGCTACACCTTC. Translated, it gives CASSSKGVGYGYTF.

This clonotype was counted ten times or more. This chain uses TRBV24-1 with TRBJ2-1, with 15 bases lining up with TRBD2. The CDR3 runs 20 residues. Germline V gene sequence: CDR1 KGHDR, CDR2 SFDVKD. V lost 0 bases to trimming and J lost 10 bases; unmatched junction nucleotides: 15. The CDR3 DNA follows: TGTGCCACCAGTGATTTGGTAGACAGGGGAGGACTAGCGGGGGGGCAGGAGCAGTTCTTC. It codes for CATSDLVDRGGLAGGQEQFF.

The V call is TRBV27, the J call TRBJ2-1, with a tentative D call TRBD2 (6 bases). Germline V gene data show CDR1 as MNHEY and CDR2 as SMNVEV (reference sequence). There are 15 residues in the CDR3. The V and J ends lost 0 bases and 9 bases respectively, with 15 bases between them. The CDR3 region has the DNA TGTGCCAGCAGTTTATCAAATAATCCGGGGGTTGAGCAGTTCTTC. Translation gives CASSLSNNPGVEQFF.

A few counts support this clonotype. CDR3 amino acids: CASSFGTGLNYGYTF. The CDR3 DNA follows: TGTGCCAGCAGTTTTGGGACAGGGTTGAACTATGGCTACACCTTC. The V gene is TRBV12-3 or TRBV12-4, the J gene TRBJ1-2, with 9 bases matching TRBD1. This CDR3 has 15 residues. V lost 3 bases, J lost 2 bases, and 4 bases stayed unmatched.

In this sample, this clonotype turned up many times. V is TRBV20-1 and J is TRBJ1-5, with D possibly TRBD1 on 6 matching bases. V was shortened by 4 bases and J by 0 bases, with 10 bases between the two germline ends. This CDR3 spans 14 amino acids. CDR1 is DFQATT and CDR2 is SNEGSKA in the germline V gene (reference sequence). The CDR3 spells CSAMTGFSNQPQHF. The CDR3 DNA sequence: TGCAGTGCTATGACAGGCTTTAGCAATCAGCCCCAGCATTTT.

This clonotype was detected ten times or more. This chain links TRBV7-6 with TRBJ2-7; perhaps TRBD1 as D (5 bases). Germline CDR1 SGHVS, CDR2 FNYEAQ. This CDR3 is 12 amino acids long. V lost 3 bases, J lost 4 bases, and 7 bases lay in between. The CDR3 here is CASSFQGYEQYF. The CDR3 nucleotides are TGTGCCAGCAGCTTCCAGGGATACGAGCAGTACTTC.

This clonotype was picked up many times. CDR3 nucleotides: TGTGCCAGCAGCTTAGGGACTCCGGGGGAGACCCAGTACTTC. Amino acids: CASSLGTPGETQYF. This chain connects TRBV7-6 to TRBJ2-5; D might be TRBD2 (5 bases). The CDR3 spans 14 residues. Germline V gene data show CDR1 as SGHVS and CDR2 as FNYEAQ. The V and J ends lost 1 base and 5 bases respectively, with 11 bases between them.

Many counts were recorded for this clonotype. The gene calls are TRBV19 and TRBJ1-5; D is perhaps TRBD1 (5 bases). This CDR3 region has 15 residues. The germline CDR1 and CDR2 sequences are LNHDA and SQIVND (reference sequence). Trimming left V 3 bases short and J 2 bases short, with 11 bases between. The CDR3: CASSIEGIGNQPQHF. DNA for the CDR3: TGTGCCAGTAGTATCGAGGGGATTGGCAATCAGCCCCAGCATTTT. Variable domain in full (rest from reference TRBV19 and TRBJ1-5): DGGITQSPKYLFRKEGQNVTLSCEQNLNHDAMYWYRQDPGQGLRLIYYSQIVNDFQKGDIAEGYSVSREKKESFPLTVTSAQKNPTAFYLCASSIEGIGNQPQHFGDGTRLSIL.

This chain links TRBV5-1 with TRBJ2-7; the match to TRBD2 covers 13 bases. Looked up from germline, CDR1 is SGHRS and CDR2 is YFSETQ. The junction had 3 bases not matched to a gene; V was cut back by 4 bases and J by 2 bases. The CDR3 runs 15 residues. CDR3 amino acids: CASSTTSGGPYEQYV. In DNA, the CDR3 is TGCGCCAGCAGCACGACTAGCGGGGGGCCCTACGAGCAGTACGTC.

This clonotype was observed at least ten times. Written as DNA, the CDR3 is TGTGCCACCAGCAGAGGAGACCTACGGTTAGGCACAGATACGCAGTATTTT. This sequence encodes CATSRGDLRLGTDTQYF. V usage is TRBV15 and J usage is TRBJ2-3; unclear D gene. V lost 1 base to trimming and J lost 1 base, with 15 bases between them. This CDR3 is built from 17 residues. Germline CDR1 is LNHNV and CDR2 is YYDKDF (reference sequence).

At least ten counts were recorded for this clonotype. The rearrangement links TRBV20-1 to TRBJ1-2; possibly TRBD1 for D (5 bases). The CDR3 is 14 amino acids. Germline CDR1 is DFQATT and CDR2 is SNEGSKA (reference sequence). V lost 6 bases and J lost 1, with 15 bases in between. The CDR3 here is CSATQGAYNYGYTF. CDR3 in DNA: TGCAGTGCCACCCAAGGGGCCTATAACTATGGCTACACCTTC.

This clonotype came up many times. This sequence joins TRBV28 and TRBJ2-5, with D perhaps TRBD1 or TRBD2 (6 bases each). Per germline, CDR1 MDHEN and CDR2 SYDVKM. This CDR3 region has 13 residues. V was pared by 2 bases and J by 9 bases, with 13 bases between. Here the CDR3 DNA reads TGTGCCAGCAGTTTAGTGGGGGGCGGGTCCCAGTACTTC. Protein product: CASSLVGGGSQYF. Looking up the rest from reference TRBV28 and TRBJ2-5 gives the full variable domain: DVKVTQSSRYLVKRTGEKVFLECVQDMDHENMFWYRQDPGLGLRLIYFSYDVKMKEKGDIPEGYSVSREKKERFSLILESASTNQTSMYLCASSLVGGGSQYFGPGTRLLVL.

About this clonotype: A read error is possible here, since a much larger clone lies one base away. This chain links TRBV6-5 with TRBJ1-2, with 7 nucleotides matching TRBD1. The CDR3 has 14 amino acids. V gave up 5 bases and J gave up 6 bases; unmatched junction bases: 9. The germline V gene encodes CDR1 MNHEY and CDR2 SVGAGI. CDR3 coding DNA: TGTGCCAGCAGTCACCAGAAGGGGGCGCATGGCTACACCTTC. Translated: CASSHQKGAHGYTF.

This clonotype was counted ten times or more. The gene calls are TRBV4-1 and TRBJ2-5; D is unclear. Trimming took off 6 bases at V and 1 base at J, with 9 bases between the two ends. CDR1 is MGHRA, CDR2 YSYEKL, per germline. The CDR3 extends over 13 amino acids. The CDR3 spells CASRPGVQETQYF. DNA of the CDR3: TGCGCCAGCAGGCCAGGCGTCCAAGAGACCCAGTACTTC.

The chain joins TRBV20-1 to TRBJ1-1; D remains unclear. Germline V gene lookup returns CDR1 DFQATT and CDR2 SNEGSKA (reference sequence). The CDR3 has 12 residues. The V gene lost 5 bases and the J gene lost 1 base, with 8 bases spanning the gap. The chain's CDR3 is CSAGPGNTEAFF. The CDR3 DNA is TGCAGTGCTGGACCGGGGAACACTGAAGCTTTCTTT.

The gene calls are TRBV7-4 and TRBJ1-6; D might be TRBD1 (6 bases). The CDR3 runs to 17 residues. Looked up from germline, CDR1 is SGHVT and CDR2 is SQSDAQ. V shed 5 bases and J shed 8 bases, with 22 bases lying between them. CDR3 sequence: CASSEGGGLIVDSPLHF. As DNA, the CDR3 is TGTGCCAGCAGCGAAGGAGGGGGTTTAATTGTCGATTCACCCCTCCACTTT.

This clonotype was seen ten or more times. The chain has TRBV5-1 and TRBJ1-2, with D hard to call. The CDR3 totals 13 residues. The ends were cut back, 5 bases at V and 3 bases at J, with 11 bases in the middle. Looked up from germline, CDR1 is SGHRS and CDR2 is YFSETQ. The CDR3 loop is CASSGEIDYGYTF. CDR3 DNA sequence: TGCGCCAGCAGTGGGGAGATCGACTATGGCTACACCTTC.

This clonotype was detected only once. A clone one base away is much larger, so this may be a read error. The CDR3 protein is CASSRGGYGGYTF. In DNA, the CDR3 is TGTGCCAGCAGCCGAGGAGGGTATGGAGGCTACACCTTC. This sequence joins TRBV3-1 and TRBJ1-2, with D hard to call. Germline CDR1 is LGHDT and CDR2 is YNNKEL (reference sequence). The V and J ends lost 4 bases and 8 bases respectively, with 14 bases between them. CDR3 length equals 13 residues.

About this clonotype itself: A much larger clone lies a single base off, so this may be a read error. The V gene is TRBV6-1, the J gene TRBJ2-5; 14 bases fit TRBD2. With 6 bases clipped from V and 4 bases from J, the junction kept 4 bases outside the gene matches. The CDR3 contains 15 residues. Germline CDR1 reads MNHNS; CDR2 reads SASEGT. CDR3: CASSRGTSGGETQYF. The CDR3, as DNA: TGTGCCAGCAGCCGTGGGACTAGCGGGGGAGAGACCCAGTACTTC.

Only a few counts were recorded for this clonotype. This may come from a read error, since a much larger clone is one base off. The chain uses TRBV11-2 and TRBJ2-1, with D perhaps TRBD2 (6 bases). CDR1 and CDR2 (germline): SGHAT, FQNNGV. The CDR3 length is 13 residues. Here the CDR3 DNA reads TGTGCCGGCAGCTTCCCGGGACTCCATGAGCAGTTCTTC. This translates into CAGSFPGLHEQFF.

In its sample, this clonotype was seen many times. The chain uses TRBV28 and TRBJ2-2, with D hard to call. The germline V gene has CDR1 MDHEN and CDR2 SYDVKM. The CDR3 has 13 residues. With 3 bases removed from V and 7 bases from J, the gap between germline ends came to 9 bases. The CDR3 sequence: CASSLTRVGELFF. The CDR3 DNA follows: TGTGCCAGCAGTTTGACTCGTGTCGGGGAGCTGTTTTTT.